Following are 4 T cell receptor beta chains from one sample sequenced in a study of blood T cell repertoires in COVID-19. Data came from immunoSEQ multiplex PCR; TCRdb stores just in-frame clones and leaves some out. The table shows about 64,000 clones, with 80% to 90% occurring only once. The sequencing input was peripheral blood. The source of these receptors is a man older than 75 with acute or convalescent COVID-19.

The CDR3 protein is CATSQGARETQYF. The DNA for the CDR3 is TGTGCCACCAGTCAGGGGGCGAGAGAGACCCAGTACTTC. The chain couples TRBV24-1 to TRBJ2-5, with TRBD1 matching 8 bases. The CDR3 is 13 residues long. Per the germline V gene, CDR1 is KGHDR and CDR2 is SFDVKD. The junction had 3 bases not matched to a gene; V was cut back by 6 bases and J by 4 bases.

The chain uses TRBV19 and TRBJ1-5; D uncertain. V was shortened by 4 bases and J by 5 bases, with 12 bases between the two germline ends. The CDR3 is 14 amino acids. Germline V CDR1 and CDR2: LNHDA, SQIVND (reference sequence). The CDR3 loop is CASSTAERHQPQHF. The DNA for the CDR3 is TGTGCCAGTAGTACGGCGGAGAGGCATCAGCCCCAGCATTTT.

V and J are TRBV5-1 and TRBJ2-7, with a possible D match to TRBD1 (5 bases). Germline V CDR1 and CDR2: SGHRS, YFSETQ. V lost 2 bases, J lost 1 base, and 7 bases lay in between. This CDR3 is built from 13 residues. CDR3 bases: TGCGCCAGCAGCTTACAGGTATCCTACGAGCAGTACTTC. Translating gives CASSLQVSYEQYF.

This sequence joins TRBV2 and TRBJ1-4; no reliable D call. The V and J ends lost 6 bases and 0 bases respectively, with 11 bases between them. CDR1 is SNHLY and CDR2 is FYNNEI in the germline V gene. The CDR3 contains 15 residues. CDR3 loop: CASRVTDATNEKLFF. DNA for the CDR3: TGTGCCAGCAGGGTAACAGATGCAACTAATGAAAAACTGTTTTTT. Drawing the rest from reference TRBV2 and TRBJ1-4, the complete variable domain is EPEVTQTPSHQVTQMGQEVILRCVPISNHLYFYWYRQILGQKVEFLVSFYNNEISEKSEIFDDQFSVERPDGSNFTLKIRSTKLEDSAMYFCASRVTDATNEKLFFGSGTQLSVL.